This T cell receptor (beta chain) was recorded in a study of graft-versus-host responses after intestinal transplantation. Background on the study: Uniformly, recipients were administered anti-thymocyte globulin induction with subsequent tacrolimus and steroids for around 3 years.

On this clone: Its antigen is unknown. The same CDR3 is also encoded by other DNA sequences in this sample.

V was pared by 1 base and J by 3 bases, with 7 bases between. Germline lookup yields CDR1 SGHRS and CDR2 YFSETQ. The CDR3 runs 13 residues. Clones were sequenced by immunoSEQ multiplex PCR, and TCRdb holds only the in-frame ones, with some missing. The sample records 89,000 or so clones, 80% to 85% being singletons. The material sequenced was unstimulated CD4+ T cells sorted from spleen or lymph node cells, taken before intestinal transplant. This sequence was found in a human donor who received an intestinal transplant. V is TRBV5-1 and J is TRBJ1-1; D is possibly TRBD1 (5 bases). DNA of the CDR3: TGCGCCAGCAGCTTGACAGGAGACACTGAAGCTTTCTTT. It encodes CASSLTGDTEAFF.